This T cell receptor (beta chain) is from a study of blood T cell repertoires in COVID-19. Across the whole study: Some COVID-19 samples were acute and others convalescent; all came from the United States, Italy and Spain.

CDR3 size: 12 residues. Germline V gene data show CDR1 as SNHLY and CDR2 as FYNNEI. The germline V and J ends were trimmed by 5 bases and 8 bases, with 11 bases remaining between them. In the original analysis: Amplifying reference gene primers gave estimates of nucleated cell counts. Generated by immunoSEQ multiplex PCR, the TCRdb table keeps only in-frame clones and is missing some. From that table come the V and J calls and clone size; the DNA was used to work out D and trimming. There are about 110,000 clones in the sample; 70% to 80% occur only once, and less than 1% lies in the top ten. The sequence was obtained from a human donor with acute or convalescent COVID-19. The donor label of this sample is uncertain. The specimen sequenced was peripheral blood. The chain combines TRBV2 with TRBJ2-3, with a weak D call TRBD2 (6 bases). In nucleotides, the CDR3 is TGTGCCAGCAGTAGGAGGGTTGGTACGCAGTATTTT. This translates into CASSRRVGTQYF.